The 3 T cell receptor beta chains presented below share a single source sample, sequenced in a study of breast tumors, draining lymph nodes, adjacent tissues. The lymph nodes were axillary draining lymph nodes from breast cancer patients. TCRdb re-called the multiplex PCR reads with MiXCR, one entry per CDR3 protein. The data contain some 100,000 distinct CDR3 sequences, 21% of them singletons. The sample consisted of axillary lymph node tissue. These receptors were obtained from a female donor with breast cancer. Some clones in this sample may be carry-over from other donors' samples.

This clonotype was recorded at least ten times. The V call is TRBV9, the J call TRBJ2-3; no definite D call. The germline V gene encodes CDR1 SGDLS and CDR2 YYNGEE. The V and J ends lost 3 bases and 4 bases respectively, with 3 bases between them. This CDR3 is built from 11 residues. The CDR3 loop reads CASSGSDTQYF. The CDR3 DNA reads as TGTGCCAGCAGCGGGTCAGATACGCAGTATTTT.

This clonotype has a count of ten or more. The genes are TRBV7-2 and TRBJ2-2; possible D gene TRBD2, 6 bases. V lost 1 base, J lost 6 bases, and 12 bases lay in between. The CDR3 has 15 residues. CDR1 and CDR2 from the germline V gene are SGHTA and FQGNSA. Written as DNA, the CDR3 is TGTGCCAGCAGCTTAGATTCGGCGGGGCCCGGGGAGCTGTTTTTT. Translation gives CASSLDSAGPGELFF.

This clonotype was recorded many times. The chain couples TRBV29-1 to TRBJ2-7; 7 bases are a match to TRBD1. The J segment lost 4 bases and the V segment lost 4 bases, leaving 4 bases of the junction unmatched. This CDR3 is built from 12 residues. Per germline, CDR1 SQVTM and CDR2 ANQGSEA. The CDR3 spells CSVGQGIYEQYF. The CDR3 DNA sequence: TGCAGCGTTGGACAGGGCATTTACGAGCAGTACTTC.